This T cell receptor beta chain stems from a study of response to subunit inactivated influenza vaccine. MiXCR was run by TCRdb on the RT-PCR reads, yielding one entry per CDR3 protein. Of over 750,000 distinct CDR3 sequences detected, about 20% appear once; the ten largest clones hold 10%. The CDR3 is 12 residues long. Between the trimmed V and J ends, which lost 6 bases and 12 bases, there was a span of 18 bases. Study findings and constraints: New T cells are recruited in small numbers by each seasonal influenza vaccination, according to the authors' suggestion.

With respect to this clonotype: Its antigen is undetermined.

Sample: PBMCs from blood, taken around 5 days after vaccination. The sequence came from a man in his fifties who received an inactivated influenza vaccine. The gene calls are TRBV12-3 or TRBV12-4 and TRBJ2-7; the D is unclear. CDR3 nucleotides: TGTGCCAGCAGGAGCTCAGGATCCCTTCCGTACTTC. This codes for CASRSSGSLPYF.